The source of this TCR beta chain is a study of shared clonotypes between healthy human individuals. Concerning this clone itself: The target antigen is unknown.

The length of the CDR3 is 19 residues. Study-level results: The low donor count limited represented genetic and exposure-history diversity. For naive CD4 cells, around 5% of clonotypes were shared across a handful of donors.

Naive-designated CD8 cells lacked CD45RO, were positively enriched for CCR7, and omitted terminally differentiated effector memory CD45RA+ cells. The repertoire was sequenced with immunoSEQ multiplex PCR; TCRdb's copy has only in-frame clones and lacks some. The sample lists 1.5 million to 2.5 million clones, 85% to 95% occurring once. The chain recombines TRBV12-2 with TRBJ1-6; no check of the table's D call, TRBD1, against the DNA was made. TRBV12-2 is assigned pseudogene status. The source of this sequence is a man between 18 and 35 years old in good health. Sequencing was done on a sample of naive CD8+ T cells sorted from blood. The CDR3 nucleotides are TGTGCAAGTCGCTTAGTAGGTCCCACAGTGGGGGCTTATAATTCACCCCTCCACTTT. Translated, it gives CASRLVGPTVGAYNSPLHF.